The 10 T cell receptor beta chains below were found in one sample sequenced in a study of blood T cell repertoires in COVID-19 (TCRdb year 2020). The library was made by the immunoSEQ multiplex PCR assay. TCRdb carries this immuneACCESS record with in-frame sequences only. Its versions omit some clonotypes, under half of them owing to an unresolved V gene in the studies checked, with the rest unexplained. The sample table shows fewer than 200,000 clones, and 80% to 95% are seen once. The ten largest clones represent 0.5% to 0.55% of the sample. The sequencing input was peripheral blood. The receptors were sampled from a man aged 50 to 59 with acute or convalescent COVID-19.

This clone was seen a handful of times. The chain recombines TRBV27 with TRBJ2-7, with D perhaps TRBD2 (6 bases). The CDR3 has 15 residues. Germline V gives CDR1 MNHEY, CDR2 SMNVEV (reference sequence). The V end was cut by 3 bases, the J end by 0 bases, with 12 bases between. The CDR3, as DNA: TGTGCCAGCAGTTTCCGACTAGGGAGCTCCTACGAGCAGTACGTC. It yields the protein CASSFRLGSSYEQYV.

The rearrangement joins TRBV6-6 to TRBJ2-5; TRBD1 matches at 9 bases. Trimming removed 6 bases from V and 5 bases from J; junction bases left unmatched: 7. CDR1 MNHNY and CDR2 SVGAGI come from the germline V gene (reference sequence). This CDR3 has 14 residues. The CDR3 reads CASRGGGQGETQYF. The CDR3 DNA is TGTGCCAGCAGAGGGGGTGGACAGGGGGAGACCCAGTACTTC.

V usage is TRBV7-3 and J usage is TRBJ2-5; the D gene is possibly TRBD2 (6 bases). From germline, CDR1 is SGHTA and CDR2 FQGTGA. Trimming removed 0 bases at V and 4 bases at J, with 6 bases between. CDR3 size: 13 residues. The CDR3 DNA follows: TGTGCCAGCAGCTTAACGGGGGGAGAGACCCAGTACTTC. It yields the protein CASSLTGGETQYF.

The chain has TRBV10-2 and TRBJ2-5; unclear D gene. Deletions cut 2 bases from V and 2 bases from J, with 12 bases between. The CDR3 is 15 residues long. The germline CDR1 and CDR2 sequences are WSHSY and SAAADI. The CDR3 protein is CASSEDSRRQETQYF. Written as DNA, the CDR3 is TGCGCCAGCAGTGAGGACTCAAGACGACAAGAGACCCAGTACTTC.

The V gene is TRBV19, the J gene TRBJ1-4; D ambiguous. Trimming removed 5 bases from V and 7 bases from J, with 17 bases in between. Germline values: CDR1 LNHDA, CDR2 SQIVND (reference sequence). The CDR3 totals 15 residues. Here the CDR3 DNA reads TGTGCCAGTAGTCTATCGACTGGCGTCTCTGAAAAACTGTTTTTT. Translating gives CASSLSTGVSEKLFF.

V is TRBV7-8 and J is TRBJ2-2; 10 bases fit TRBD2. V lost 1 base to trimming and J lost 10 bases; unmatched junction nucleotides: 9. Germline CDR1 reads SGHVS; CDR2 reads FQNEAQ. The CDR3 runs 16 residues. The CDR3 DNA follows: TGTGCCAGCAGCTTAGTAGGGACTAGCGTCGAGGAGGAGCTGTTTTTT. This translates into CASSLVGTSVEEELFF.

The CDR3 DNA reads TGCGCCAGCAGAGGACTAGCGGAGGGCCGGGAGCTGTTTTTT. Protein sequence: CASRGLAEGRELFF. The chain links TRBV5-1 to TRBJ2-2, with TRBD2 matching over 10 bases. The CDR3 extends over 14 amino acids. Germline trimming cut 5 bases from V and 9 bases from J; bases unmatched to any gene: 7. The germline CDR1 and CDR2 sequences are SGHRS and YFSETQ.

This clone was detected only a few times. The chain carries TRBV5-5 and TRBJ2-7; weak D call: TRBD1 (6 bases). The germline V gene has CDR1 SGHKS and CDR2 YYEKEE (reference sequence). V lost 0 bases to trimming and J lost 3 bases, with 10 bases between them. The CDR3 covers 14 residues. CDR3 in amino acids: CASSLGQAIYEQYF. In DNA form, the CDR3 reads TGTGCCAGCAGCTTGGGACAGGCGATCTACGAGCAGTACTTC. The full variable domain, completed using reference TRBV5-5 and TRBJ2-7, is DAGVTQSPTHLIKTRGQQVTLRCSPISGHKSVSWYQQVLGQGPQFIFQYYEKEERGRGNFPDRFSARQFPNYSSELNVNALLLGDSALYLCASSLGQAIYEQYFGPGTRLTVT.

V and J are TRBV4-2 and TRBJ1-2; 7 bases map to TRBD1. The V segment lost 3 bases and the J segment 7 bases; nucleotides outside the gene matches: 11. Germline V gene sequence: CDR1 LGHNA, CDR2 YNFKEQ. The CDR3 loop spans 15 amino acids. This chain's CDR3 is CASSQGDRDLGGYTF. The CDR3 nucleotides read TGTGCCAGCAGCCAGGGCGACAGGGACTTAGGTGGCTACACCTTC.

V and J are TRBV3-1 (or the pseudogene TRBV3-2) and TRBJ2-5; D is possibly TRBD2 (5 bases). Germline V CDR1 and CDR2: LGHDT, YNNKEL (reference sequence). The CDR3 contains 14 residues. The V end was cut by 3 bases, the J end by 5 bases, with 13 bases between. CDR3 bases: TGTGCCAGCAGCCAGACCCCGGGAACTGAGACCCAGTACTTC. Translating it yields CASSQTPGTETQYF.